One and the same sample provided the 5 T cell receptor beta chains below, sequenced in a study of blood T cell repertoires in COVID-19. Data came from immunoSEQ multiplex PCR; TCRdb stores just in-frame clones and leaves some out. The data show 80,000 to 100,000 clones, with less than 85% seen just once and 3% to 4% held by the top ten. Source material: peripheral blood. The receptors were sampled from a man between 65 and 85 years old with COVID-19, enrolled during active disease.

The V and J genes are TRBV28 and TRBJ1-3; D uncertain. CDR3 size: 18 residues. Trimming took off 6 bases at V and 2 bases at J, with 23 bases between the two ends. In germline, CDR1 is MDHEN, CDR2 SYDVKM. The chain's CDR3 is CASRTFAGGFGTGNTIYF. The CDR3, as DNA: TGTGCCAGCAGAACATTCGCCGGCGGGTTCGGTACTGGAAACACCATATATTTT.

The chain employs TRBV7-9 and TRBJ2-7, with TRBD1 as a possible D gene (5 bases). Germline V CDR1 and CDR2: SEHNR, FQNEAQ (reference sequence). The CDR3 consists of 14 residues. V was trimmed by 6 bases and J by 6 bases, leaving 18 bases between them. This CDR3 is CASSSTGAVSEQYF. The CDR3 DNA reads TGTGCCAGCAGTTCTACAGGAGCTGTCTCCGAGCAGTACTTC.

A single count supports this clone. The gene calls are TRBV6-5 and TRBJ1-2; 7 bases fit TRBD1. With 6 bases clipped from V and 4 bases from J, the junction kept 11 bases outside the gene matches. The CDR3 totals 15 residues. Looked up from germline, CDR1 is MNHEY and CDR2 is SVGAGI. The CDR3 region is CASRAGTANFYGYTF. CDR3 DNA: TGTGCCAGCAGGGCCGGGACAGCAAATTTCTATGGCTACACCTTC.

The chain employs TRBV2 and TRBJ2-7; 9 bases align to TRBD1. Germline CDR1 and CDR2: SNHLY and FYNNEI. The CDR3 contains 13 residues. J gave up 6 bases and V 8 bases, and 8 bases lay outside the gene matches. This CDR3 reads CASSRDRVVEQYF. As DNA, the CDR3 is TGTGCCAGCTCCCGGGACAGGGTTGTCGAGCAGTACTTC. The variable domain in full, with the rest retrieved from reference TRBV2 and TRBJ2-7, is EPEVTQTPSHQVTQMGQEVILRCVPISNHLYFYWYRQILGQKVEFLVSFYNNEISEKSEIFDDQFSVERPDGSNFTLKIRSTKLEDSAMYFCASSRDRVVEQYFGPGTRLTVT.

This sequence joins TRBV7-3 and TRBJ2-7; 8 bases align to TRBD1. J was trimmed by 5 bases and V by 5 bases; bases with no gene match: 8. The CDR3 contains 14 residues. Looked up from germline, CDR1 is SGHTA and CDR2 is FQGTGA. The CDR3 DNA follows: TGTGCCAGCAGCCCCCGGGACAGGCCAGACGAGCAGTACTTC. Translated, it gives CASSPRDRPDEQYF.